The entry below describes one TCR beta chain. A much more abundant neighbour one base away suggests this may be a read error. Sorted naive CD8 T cells, 20,000 to 1,000,000, were sequenced from 10%, 30% or 50% RNA. The sorting of naive CD8 T cells used the CD8+CD4-CCR7+CD45RA+ phenotype. In TCRdb, the PCR reads were re-called with MiXCR into one record per CDR3 protein. The sample includes roughly 320,000 distinct CDR3 sequences, roughly 24% of them seen just once. The data were taken from a study of molecular identifiers for immune sequencing clone quantification. There are 14 residues in the CDR3. Germline V CDR1 and CDR2: LNHDA, SQIVND (reference sequence).

The clonotype was recovered from a human donor in good health. Some libraries in this study had Jurkat cell RNA spiked in. This chain joins TRBV19 and TRBJ1-5; D is unclear. Sequenced: naive CD8+ T cells from blood, with Jurkat cell RNA spiked in. The subset denotes: FACS-sorted CD8+CD4-CCR7+CD45RA+ naive T cells. CDR3: CASSIEYSKQPQHF. The CDR3 DNA sequence: TGTGCCAGTAGTATAGAGTATAGCAAACAGCCCCAGCATTTT.